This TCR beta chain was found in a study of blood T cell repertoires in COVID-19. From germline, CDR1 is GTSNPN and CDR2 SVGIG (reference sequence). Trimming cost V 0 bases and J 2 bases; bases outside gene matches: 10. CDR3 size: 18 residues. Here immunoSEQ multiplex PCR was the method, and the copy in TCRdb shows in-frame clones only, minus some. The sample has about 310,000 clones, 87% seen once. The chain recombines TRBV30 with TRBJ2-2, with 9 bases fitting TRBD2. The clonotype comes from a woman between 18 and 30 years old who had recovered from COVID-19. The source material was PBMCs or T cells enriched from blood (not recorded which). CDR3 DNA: TGTGCCTGGAGTGTCTTTGGTAGCGGGGGACTTAACACCGGGGAGCTGTTTTTT. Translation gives CAWSVFGSGGLNTGELFF.